This TCR beta chain was obtained from a study of blood T cell repertoires in COVID-19. This table comes from immunoSEQ multiplex PCR, and its TCRdb copy is limited to in-frame clones, with some not included. The sample lists 400,000 to 450,000 clones; roughly 90% were seen once. After removal of 5 bases from V and 3 bases from J, the junction contained 9 bases not matched to a gene. This CDR3 region has 15 residues. The germline gives CDR1 SQVTM, CDR2 ANQGSEA. The sequencing input was peripheral blood. The origin of this receptor is a man younger than 30 with COVID-19, enrolled during active disease. The V gene is TRBV29-1, the J gene TRBJ2-7; 11 bases match TRBD1. CDR3 amino acids: CSVSLGQGARYEQYF. The CDR3, as DNA: TGCAGCGTTTCCCTCGGACAGGGGGCTCGCTACGAGCAGTACTTC.